This passage covers 4 T cell receptor beta chains from one sample sequenced in a study of shared clonotypes between healthy human individuals. The repertoire was sequenced with immunoSEQ multiplex PCR; TCRdb's copy has only in-frame clones and lacks some. Of over 2 million clones listed, approximately 90% are singletons. The sequenced sample was naive CD4+ T cells from PBMCs. This sample's subset: CD45RA+ positively selected. Every receptor here comes from a man between 18 and 29 years old in good health. Some clones in this sample may be carry-over from other donors' samples.

The chain employs TRBV7-3 and TRBJ1-1; the D is unclear. This CDR3 has 13 residues. The V gene's germline CDR1 is SGHTA and CDR2 FQGTGA. V was shortened by 5 bases and J by 6 bases, with 13 bases between the two germline ends. CDR3 in DNA: TGTGCCAGCAGCCCCAAAGGTCTGTCTGAAGCTTTCTTT. Translated: CASSPKGLSEAFF.

The V and J genes are TRBV11-1 and TRBJ2-3; 9 bases are a match to TRBD1. The V gene's germline CDR1 is SGHAT and CDR2 FQDESV (reference sequence). This CDR3 is 15 amino acids long. V shed 1 base, J shed 4 bases, and the junction held 3 bases outside the gene matches. CDR3 coding DNA: TGTGCCAGCAGCTTAGGACAGGGGGAAGCAGATACGCAGTATTTT. This translates into CASSLGQGEADTQYF.

Points on this clone: This specimen includes other DNA sequences encoding the same CDR3. V usage is TRBV2 and J usage is TRBJ2-5, with D tentatively TRBD2 (5 bases). The CDR3 runs 12 residues. Per the germline V gene, CDR1 is SNHLY and CDR2 is FYNNEI. Trimming pared 7 bases from V and 5 bases from J, leaving 11 bases between. The CDR3 nucleotides read TGTGCCAGCATTCGGGGTGGGGAGACCCAGTACTTC. It yields the protein CASIRGGETQYF.

The chain combines TRBV6-1 with TRBJ2-7; TRBD1 might be the D (6 bases). V lost 5 bases and J 2 bases, leaving 13 bases between the germline ends. Germline lookup yields CDR1 MNHNS and CDR2 SASEGT. This CDR3 is 14 amino acids long. The CDR3 region is CASSLEQGAYEQYF. The CDR3 DNA is TGTGCCAGCAGTTTAGAACAGGGAGCCTACGAGCAGTACTTC.